This T cell receptor beta chain was recovered during a study of T cell repertoires in cytomegalovirus infection. Study as a whole: Signatures in public TCR beta sequences pointed to both CMV infection and matching HLA type.

Germline V gene data show CDR1 as LNHDA and CDR2 as SQIVND (reference sequence). The CDR3 runs 13 residues. Between the trimmed V and J ends, which lost 6 bases and 7 bases, there was a span of 13 bases. TCRdb re-derived calls from the reads in MiXCR, one entry per CDR3 protein. This sample has 80,000 to 90,000 distinct CDR3 sequences, with approximately 43% found just once. Turning to this clonotype: The antigen is not known.

The sample consisted of CD8+ T cells from cultured PBMCs, taken from culture after CMV antigen stimulation. The V and J genes are TRBV19 and TRBJ1-5, with D perhaps TRBD1 (5 bases). The receptor comes from a human donor in good health (CMV status not recorded). Some clones in this sample may be carry-over from other donors' samples. As DNA, the CDR3 is TGTGCCAGTAGCTACGGTGGGACCCAGCCCCAGCATTTT. It specifies CASSYGGTQPQHF.